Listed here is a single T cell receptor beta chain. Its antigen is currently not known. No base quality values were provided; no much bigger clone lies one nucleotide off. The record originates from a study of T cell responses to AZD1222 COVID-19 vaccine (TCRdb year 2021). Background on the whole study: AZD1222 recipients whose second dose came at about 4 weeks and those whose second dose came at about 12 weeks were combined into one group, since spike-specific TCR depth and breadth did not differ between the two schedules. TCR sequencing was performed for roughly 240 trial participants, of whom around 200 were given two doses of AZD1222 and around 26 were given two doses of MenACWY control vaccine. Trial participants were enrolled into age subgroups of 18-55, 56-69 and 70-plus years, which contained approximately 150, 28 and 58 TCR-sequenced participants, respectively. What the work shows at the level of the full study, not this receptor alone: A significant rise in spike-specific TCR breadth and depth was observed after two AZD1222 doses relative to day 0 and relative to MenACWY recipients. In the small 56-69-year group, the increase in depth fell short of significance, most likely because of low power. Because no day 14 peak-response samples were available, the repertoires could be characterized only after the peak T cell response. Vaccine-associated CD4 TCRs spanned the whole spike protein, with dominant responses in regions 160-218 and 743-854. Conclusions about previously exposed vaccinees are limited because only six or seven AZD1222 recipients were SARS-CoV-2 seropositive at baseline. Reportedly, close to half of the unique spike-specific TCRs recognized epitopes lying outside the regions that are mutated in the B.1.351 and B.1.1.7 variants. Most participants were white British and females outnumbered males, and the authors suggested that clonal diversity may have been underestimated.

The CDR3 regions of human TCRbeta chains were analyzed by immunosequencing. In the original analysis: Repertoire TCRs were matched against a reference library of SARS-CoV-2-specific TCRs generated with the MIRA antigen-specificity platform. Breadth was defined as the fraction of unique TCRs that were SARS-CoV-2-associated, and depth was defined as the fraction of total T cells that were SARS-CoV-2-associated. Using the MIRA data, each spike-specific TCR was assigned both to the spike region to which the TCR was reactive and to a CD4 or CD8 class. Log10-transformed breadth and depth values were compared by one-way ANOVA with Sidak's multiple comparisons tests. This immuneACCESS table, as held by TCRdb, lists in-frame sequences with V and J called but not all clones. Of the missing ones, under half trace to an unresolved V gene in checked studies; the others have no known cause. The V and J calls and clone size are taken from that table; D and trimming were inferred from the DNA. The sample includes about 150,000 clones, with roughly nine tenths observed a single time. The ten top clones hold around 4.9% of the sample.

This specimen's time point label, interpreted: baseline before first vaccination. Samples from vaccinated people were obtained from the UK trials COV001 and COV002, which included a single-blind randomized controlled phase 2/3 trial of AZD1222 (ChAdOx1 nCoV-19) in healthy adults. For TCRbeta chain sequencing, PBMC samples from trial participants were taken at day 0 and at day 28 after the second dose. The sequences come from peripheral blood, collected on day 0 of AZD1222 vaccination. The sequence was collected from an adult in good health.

The CDR3: CASSIDHREANYGYTF. Here is the DNA: TGTGCCAGTAGTATAGATCACAGGGAGGCTAACTATGGCTACACCTTC. Here the chain combines TRBV19 and TRBJ1-2; the D segment could be TRBD1, given 6 matching bases. The CDR3 goes from the cysteine to the phenylalanine over 16 residues. The sequence is cut down to CDR3 DNA, 48 bases in frame from base 1. V drops 0 bases and J drops 0 bases, leaving 11 bases in between. Via the germline V gene (reference sequence), CDR1 is LNHDA and CDR2 SQIVND.